These 19 T cell receptor beta chains originate from one sample sequenced in a study of blood T cell repertoires in COVID-19. Profiling relied on immunoSEQ multiplex PCR, and the TCRdb table lists in-frame clones only, not all of them. Here the sample spans a few hundred thousand clones, 80% to 90% being singletons. Sequencing was done on a sample of PBMCs or T cells enriched from blood (not recorded which). All receptors derive from a woman younger than 30 in a cohort exposed to, infected with or recovered from COVID-19 (not recorded which).

The rearrangement uses TRBV7-8 and TRBJ1-4, with 7 nucleotides matching TRBD1. This CDR3 is 15 amino acids long. Germline V gives CDR1 SGHVS, CDR2 FQNEAQ. J gave up 5 bases and V 5 bases, and 8 bases lay outside the gene matches. The CDR3 reads CASSPTRTGNEKLFF. DNA of the CDR3: TGTGCCAGCAGCCCGACGCGGACAGGAAATGAAAAACTGTTTTTT.

The J gene is TRBJ2-7, the V gene TRBV18; TRBD1 agrees at 9 bases. Germline V CDR1 and CDR2: KGHSH, LQKENI. The J segment lost 0 bases and the V segment lost 6 bases, leaving 6 bases of the junction unmatched. The CDR3 covers 15 residues. CDR3 amino acids: CASSPGTGSSYEQYF. CDR3 nucleotide sequence: TGTGCCAGCTCCCCGGGGACAGGGTCCTCCTACGAGCAGTACTTC. Supplemented by reference TRBV18 and TRBJ2-7, the full variable domain reads NAGVMQNPRHLVRRRGQEARLRCSPMKGHSHVYWYRQLPEEGLKFMVYLQKENIIDESGMPKERFSAEFPKEGPSILRIQQVVRGDSAAYFCASSPGTGSSYEQYFGPGTRLTVT.

The chain joins TRBV4-1 to TRBJ1-1; D is unclear. Per the germline V gene, CDR1 is MGHRA and CDR2 is YSYEKL. V shed 0 bases and J shed 7 bases, with 9 bases lying between them. CDR3 length: 13 amino acids. The DNA of the CDR3 is TGCGCCAGCAGCCAAGATTGGGGAGGTGAAGCTTTCTTT. Encoded protein: CASSQDWGGEAFF.

The chain has TRBV7-8 and TRBJ2-7, with D perhaps matching TRBD1 (5 bases). V was pared by 3 bases and J by 5 bases, with 14 bases between. CDR1 is SGHVS, CDR2 FQNEAQ, per germline. This CDR3 has 14 amino acids. CDR3 coding DNA: TGTGCCAGCAGCTTGGGGCCTGCTACCCACGAGCAGTACTTC. It translates to CASSLGPATHEQYF.

The chain employs TRBV3-1 (or the pseudogene TRBV3-2) and TRBJ1-6; no firm D call. Trimming cost V 3 bases and J 8 bases, with 11 bases left between them. CDR1 is LGHDT, CDR2 YNNKEL, per germline (reference sequence). The CDR3 runs to 14 residues. CDR3 sequence (DNA): TGTGCCAGCAGCCAGGGAGTTGCCGATTCACCCCTCCACTTT. The encoded protein is CASSQGVADSPLHF.

V gene TRBV28 combines with J gene TRBJ1-2; maybe TRBD1 (6 bases). The CDR3 totals 14 residues. Germline-derived CDR1 and CDR2 are MDHEN and SYDVKM. The V gene lost 3 bases and the J gene lost 2 bases, with 10 bases spanning the gap. The CDR3 bases are TGTGCCAGCAGTTTGTGGACAGAAAACTATGGCTACACCTTC. Amino acid sequence: CASSLWTENYGYTF.

The V and J genes are TRBV3-1 (or the pseudogene TRBV3-2) and TRBJ2-7; the match to TRBD2 covers 12 bases. The CDR3 runs 15 residues. J was trimmed by 7 bases and V by 4 bases; bases with no gene match: 8. Germline V gene lookup returns CDR1 LGHDT and CDR2 YNNKEL (reference sequence). The DNA for the CDR3 is TGTGCCAGCAGCCCCCGACTAGCGGGAGAAAAGGAGCAGTACTTC. Translating gives CASSPRLAGEKEQYF.

This clone was seen only once. CDR3 sequence reads: CASSSNNPETGGLPHEQYF. For the CDR3, the DNA is TGTGCCAGCAGCTCCAACAACCCAGAGACAGGGGGCCTTCCCCACGAGCAGTACTTC. The chain joins TRBV7-8 to TRBJ2-7; 10 positions match TRBD1. The CDR3 consists of 19 residues. Germline assignment: CDR1 SGHVS and CDR2 FQNEAQ. V trimming: 4 bases; J trimming: 5 bases; junction bases outside the gene matches: 20. The entire variable domain, with the rest obtained from reference TRBV7-8 and TRBJ2-7, is as follows: GAGVSQSPRYKVAKRGQDVALRCDPISGHVSLFWYQQALGQGPEFLTYFQNEAQLDKSGLPSDRFFAERPEGSVSTLKIQRTQQEDSAVYLCASSSNNPETGGLPHEQYFGPGTRLTVT.

This sequence joins TRBV5-4 and TRBJ1-2; TRBD1 aligns across 7 bases. This CDR3 contains 15 residues. The J segment lost 2 bases and the V segment lost 4 bases, leaving 8 bases of the junction unmatched. Per germline, CDR1 SGHNT and CDR2 YYREEE (reference sequence). The CDR3 spells CASSLGTDYNYGYTF. The CDR3 nucleotides read TGTGCCAGCAGCCTGGGGACAGATTACAACTATGGCTACACCTTC.

The rearrangement uses TRBV27 and TRBJ2-2; D is perhaps TRBD2 (5 bases). This CDR3 contains 14 residues. Germline V lookup: CDR1 MNHEY, CDR2 SMNVEV (reference sequence). Deletions cut 1 base from V and 5 bases from J, with 8 bases between. The CDR3 is CASSLFPGTGELFF. In nucleotides, the CDR3 is TGTGCCAGCAGTTTATTCCCGGGGACCGGGGAGCTGTTTTTT.

The chain employs TRBV5-1 and TRBJ2-3; the match to TRBD2 covers 9 bases. CDR3 length: 16 amino acids. Unmatched junction bases numbered 9, after V lost 0 bases and J lost 7 bases. CDR1 and CDR2 (germline): SGHRS, YFSETQ. The DNA of the CDR3 is TGCGCCAGCAGCTTGGAAAGCGGGGGGAGGACGCATACGCAGTATTTT. Translating gives CASSLESGGRTHTQYF.

The chain couples TRBV5-1 to TRBJ1-2, with D possibly matching TRBD1 (5 bases). Germline assignment: CDR1 SGHRS and CDR2 YFSETQ. V lost 4 bases and J lost 4, with 11 bases in between. The CDR3 totals 13 residues. The CDR3 DNA reads as TGCGCCAGCAGCGGGGGGGAGCCCTATGGCTACACCTTC. Its translation is CASSGGEPYGYTF.

V gene TRBV10-3 combines with J gene TRBJ1-2; possible D gene TRBD1, 5 bases. Germline assignment: CDR1 ENHRY and CDR2 SYGVKD. Trimming pared 0 bases from V and 4 bases from J, leaving 9 bases between. The CDR3 is 14 amino acids. Here the CDR3 DNA reads TGTGCCATCAGTGAGTCGACAGAACTCTATGGCTACACCTTC. Its protein product is CAISESTELYGYTF.

The chain links TRBV7-2 to TRBJ1-5; D possibly corresponds to TRBD1 (5 bases). Looked up from germline, CDR1 is SGHTA and CDR2 is FQGNSA. V shed 1 base and J shed 5 bases, with 15 bases lying between them. The CDR3 sequence is 16 residues long. DNA for the CDR3: TGTGCCAGCAGCTTAGAAGCCGGGGGAGGGTATCAGCCCCAGCATTTT. Translating gives CASSLEAGGGYQPQHF.

In DNA form, the CDR3 reads TGTGCCACCAGGCGAACACAGGGAGTCACCCAGCCCCAGCATTTT. Translating it yields CATRRTQGVTQPQHF. J is TRBJ1-5 and V is TRBV15; TRBD1 might be the D (6 bases). The CDR3 spans 15 residues. Germline V gene data show CDR1 as LNHNV and CDR2 as YYDKDF (reference sequence). The germline V and J ends were trimmed by 6 bases and 7 bases, with 19 bases remaining between them.

The chain joins TRBV7-8 to TRBJ2-2; maybe TRBD1 (6 bases). With 5 bases removed from V and 6 bases from J, the gap between germline ends came to 10 bases. This CDR3 contains 13 residues. Germline CDR1 is SGHVS and CDR2 is FQNEAQ. The CDR3 region has the DNA TGTGCCAGCAGCGGACACAGGGCCGGGGAGCTGTTTTTT. Translating it yields CASSGHRAGELFF.

This sequence joins TRBV28 and TRBJ1-1; D is ambiguous. Per germline, CDR1 MDHEN and CDR2 SYDVKM. This CDR3 has 15 residues. V lost 10 bases, J lost 10 bases, and 28 bases lay in between. The CDR3 coding sequence is TGTGCCATTACCCAATTTAGGACTCCCTTAAAGGGAGCTTTCTTT. Translated: CAITQFRTPLKGAFF.

The chain is built from TRBV7-3 and TRBJ2-5; TRBD1 matches 11 bases. The CDR3 has 14 residues. Germline V lookup: CDR1 SGHTA, CDR2 FQGTGA. Trimming at V came to 2 bases and at J to 7 bases, leaving 3 bases not matched to a gene. The CDR3 nucleotides are TGTGCCAGCAGCTTAGGACAGGGGGCATGGACCCAGTACTTC. As protein: CASSLGQGAWTQYF. Drawing the rest from reference TRBV7-3 and TRBJ2-5, the complete variable domain is GAGVSQTPSNKVTEKGKYVELRCDPISGHTALYWYRQSLGQGPEFLIYFQGTGAADDSGLPNDRFFAVRPEGSVSTLKIQRTERGDSAVYLCASSLGQGAWTQYFGPGTRLLVL.

This chain joins TRBV11-3 and TRBJ2-7; D uncertain. Germline values: CDR1 SGHNT, CDR2 YENEEA. The ends were cut back, 4 bases at V and 0 bases at J, with 10 bases in the middle. There are 14 residues in the CDR3. The CDR3 sequence is CASSSDIPSYEQYF. Written as DNA, the CDR3 is TGTGCCAGCAGCTCCGACATACCCTCCTACGAGCAGTACTTC.